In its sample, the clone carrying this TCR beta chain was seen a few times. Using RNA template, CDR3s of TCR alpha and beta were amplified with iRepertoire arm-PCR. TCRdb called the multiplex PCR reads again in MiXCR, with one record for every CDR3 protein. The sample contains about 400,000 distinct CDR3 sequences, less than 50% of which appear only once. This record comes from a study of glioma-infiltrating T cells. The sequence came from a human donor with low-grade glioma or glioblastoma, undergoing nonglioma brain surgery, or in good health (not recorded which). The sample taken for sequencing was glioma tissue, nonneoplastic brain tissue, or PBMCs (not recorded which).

The CDR3 nucleotides are TGTGCCAGTAGTATAAAGGGGACGGGCACTGAAGCTTTCTTT. Translating gives CASSIKGTGTEAFF. This sequence joins TRBV19 and TRBJ1-1, with a possible D match to TRBD1 (5 bases). Trimming removed 2 bases at V and 4 bases at J, with 11 bases between. CDR1 LNHDA and CDR2 SQIVND come from the germline V gene (reference sequence). The CDR3 sequence is 14 residues long.